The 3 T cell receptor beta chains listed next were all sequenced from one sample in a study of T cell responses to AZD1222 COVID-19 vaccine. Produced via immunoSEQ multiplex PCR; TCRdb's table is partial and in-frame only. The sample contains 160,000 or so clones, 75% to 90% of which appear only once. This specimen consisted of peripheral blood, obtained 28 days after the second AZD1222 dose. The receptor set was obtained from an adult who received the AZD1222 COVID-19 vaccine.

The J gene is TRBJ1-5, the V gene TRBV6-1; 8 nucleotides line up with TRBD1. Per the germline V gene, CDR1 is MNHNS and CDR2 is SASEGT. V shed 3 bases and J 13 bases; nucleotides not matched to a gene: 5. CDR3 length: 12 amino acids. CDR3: CASSDADREQHF. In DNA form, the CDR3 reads TGTGCCAGCAGTGACGCGGACAGGGAACAGCATTTT.

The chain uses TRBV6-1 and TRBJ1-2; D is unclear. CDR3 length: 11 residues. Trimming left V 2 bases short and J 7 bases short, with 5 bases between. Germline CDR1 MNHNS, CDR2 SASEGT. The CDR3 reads CASSESPGYTF. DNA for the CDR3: TGTGCCAGCAGTGAATCACCTGGCTACACCTTC.

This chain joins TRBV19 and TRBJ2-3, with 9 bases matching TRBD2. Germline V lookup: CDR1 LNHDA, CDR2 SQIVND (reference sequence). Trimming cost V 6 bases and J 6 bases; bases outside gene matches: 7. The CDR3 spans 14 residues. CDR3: CASSLGLAWDTQYF. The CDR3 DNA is TGTGCCAGTAGCCTGGGACTAGCATGGGATACGCAGTATTTT.